These T cell receptor beta chains were read from a single sample in a study of cytomegalovirus exposure and HLA in healthy donors. Assay: immunoSEQ multiplex PCR; the TCRdb copy retains only in-frame clones and omits some. The table lists some 200,000 clones, about 90% of them singletons, with around 0.21% in the top ten. Specimen: PBMCs. The source is a girl less than two years old in good health and CMV-seronegative. Each CDR3 is given with its conserved first and last residue.

>TRBV12-5|TRBJ1-5
CASGLVIGQGDNQPQHF
>TRBV7-9|TRBJ2-1
CASSITSLLGLANTNEQFF
>TRBV6-1|TRBJ1-1
CASSEPGLKGGLNTEAFF
>TRBV7-9|TRBJ2-5
CASSDPRRSQETQYF
>TRBV5-1|TRBJ2-1
CASSLPWKVFRLAGGHVNEQFF
>TRBV15|TRBJ2-3
CATSRKAATSTDTQYF
>TRBV20-1|TRBJ2-5
CSAPDRKTQYF
>TRBV9|TRBJ2-5
CASSITSGGAVETQYF
>TRBV4-1|TRBJ2-7
CASSQSIASYEQYF
>TRBV9|TRBJ2-7
CASSVGTSGYEQYF